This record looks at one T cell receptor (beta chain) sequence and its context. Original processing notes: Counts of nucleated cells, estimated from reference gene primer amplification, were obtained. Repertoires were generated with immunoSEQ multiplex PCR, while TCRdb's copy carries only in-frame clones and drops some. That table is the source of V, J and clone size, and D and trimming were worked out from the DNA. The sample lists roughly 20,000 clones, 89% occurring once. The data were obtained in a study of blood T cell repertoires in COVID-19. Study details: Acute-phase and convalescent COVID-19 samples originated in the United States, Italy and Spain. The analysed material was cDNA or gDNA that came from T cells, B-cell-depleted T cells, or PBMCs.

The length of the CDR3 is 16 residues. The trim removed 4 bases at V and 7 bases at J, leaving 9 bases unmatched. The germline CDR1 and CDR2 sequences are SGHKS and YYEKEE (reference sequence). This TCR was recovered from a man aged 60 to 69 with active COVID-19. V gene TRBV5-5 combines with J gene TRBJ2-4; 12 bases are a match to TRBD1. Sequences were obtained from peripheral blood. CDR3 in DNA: TGTGCCAGCAGCGGGGGGACAGGGGGCGCTTGGAACATTCAGTACTTC. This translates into CASSGGTGGAWNIQYF.